This TCR beta chain was sequenced during a study of T cell responses to AZD1222 COVID-19 vaccine. Broader study findings: Clonal diversity may have been underestimated, and the donors were mostly white British, with more females than males. Vaccination with two AZD1222 doses was followed by a rise in Spike-specific TCR breadth and depth.

Of note for this clone: Its antigen remains unknown.

The table came from immunoSEQ multiplex PCR; TCRdb's copy has only in-frame clones and leaves some out. The repertoire holds approximately 130,000 clones, roughly 84% seen once, with about 25% in the top ten. The germline V gene encodes CDR1 KGHSH and CDR2 LQKENI. Trimming removed 2 bases at V and 1 base at J, with 2 bases between. The CDR3 length is 12 residues. This sequence originates from an adult who received the AZD1222 COVID-19 vaccine. The sequenced sample was peripheral blood, obtained 28 days after the second AZD1222 dose. The chain uses TRBV18 and TRBJ2-5; D gene uncertain. The CDR3 sequence: CASSPGQETQYF. DNA for the CDR3: TGTGCCAGCTCACCAGGCCAAGAGACCCAGTACTTC.